Listed below are T cell receptor beta chains from one sample, sequenced in a study of radiation and T cells in renal cell carcinoma. Some clones are missing from TCRdb's copy, which holds only in-frame ones; the method was immunoSEQ multiplex PCR. Among approximately 150,000 clones listed, about nine tenths were seen once. Sequences were derived from blood, sampled from a patient whose treatment included radiotherapy and nephrectomy. The source of these receptors is a woman in her seventies with renal cell carcinoma. CDR3s include the opening cysteine and the closing phenylalanine or tryptophan. The D gene is left open where the match is weak. Size values are once, few and many counts, or a class for expanded clones, and some rows have none.

size	J	D	V	DNA	CDR3
NA	TRBJ1-5	NA	TRBV6-1	TGTGCCAGCAGTGAAGCGCAGAGACTGCCCTCTAGAGCCCAGCATTTT	CASSEAQRLPSRAQHF
NA	TRBJ1-2	TRBD1	TRBV19	TGTGCCAGTAGTTACACAGGGGGCAGTTCGAACTATGGCTACACCTTC	CASSYTGGSSNYGYTF
NA	TRBJ1-5	NA	TRBV19	TGTGCCAGTAGTATAGCGGGGAGGGTGAGGCGCAATCAGCCCCAGCATTTT	CASSIAGRVRRNQPQHF
NA	TRBJ2-7	NA	TRBV6-6	TGTGCCAGCAACCTGGGAGGGGGAGGAAGGTCCTACGAGCAGTACTTC	CASNLGGGGRSYEQYF
few	TRBJ2-1	NA	TRBV30	TGTGCCTGGAGCCAGAGCTCCTACAATGAGCAGTTCTTC	CAWSQSSYNEQFF
NA	TRBJ1-4	NA	TRBV30	TGTGCCTGGAGTGTATCGGCCGCCACTAATGAAAAACTGTTTTTT	CAWSVSAATNEKLFF
NA	TRBJ2-5	NA	TRBV4-2	TGTGCCAGCAGCCGACGAAAGGGGCAGGGGAAAGAGACCCAGTACTTC	CASSRRKGQGKETQYF
once	TRBJ2-3	TRBD2	TRBV9	TGTGCCAGCAGCCCTATGGGGCTAGCGGGGGCCACAGATACGCAGTATTTT	CASSPMGLAGATDTQYF
NA	TRBJ1-4	NA	TRBV29-1	TGCAGCGTTTCCTCTACAGGGACACCTAATGAAAAACTGTTTTTT	CSVSSTGTPNEKLFF
few	TRBJ1-2	NA	TRBV10-1	TGCGCCAGCAAAAGGACAGATATCTATGGCTACACCTTC	CASKRTDIYGYTF
NA	TRBJ1-2	TRBD1	TRBV28	TGTGCCAGCAGTTTGGGACAGGGGGCCCGGGGCTACACCTTC	CASSLGQGARGYTF
NA	TRBJ2-1	NA	TRBV10-3	TGTGCCATCAGTGAGCCCCGCCGGGGGTCCTACAATGAGCAGTTCTTC	CAISEPRRGSYNEQFF
NA	TRBJ1-1	NA	TRBV28	TGTGCCAGCACCCTTAACACTGAAGCTTTCTTT	CASTLNTEAFF